The rows below give T cell receptor beta chains drawn from one sample of a study of cytomegalovirus exposure and HLA in healthy donors. Clones were read by immunoSEQ multiplex PCR, and TCRdb kept only the in-frame ones, dropping some. The sample lists about 130,000 clones; around three quarters were seen once. Source material: PBMCs. These receptors all come from a man aged 18 to 29 in good health and CMV-seronegative. Each CDR3 is given with its conserved first and last residue. The order of the fields is J gene, CDR3 length, clone size, V gene, D gene, CDR3 protein, CDR3 DNA. A D gene is named only where the DNA matches it firmly. Size is stated for part of the rows, as once, few or many counts, or as a class when the clone is expanded.

TRBJ2-1,14,.,TRBV2,.,CASRARQYYNEQFF,TGTGCCAGCAGGGCCCGACAGTACTACAATGAGCAGTTCTTC
TRBJ1-2,14,.,TRBV7-2,.,CASSLVGVNYGYTF,TGTGCCAGCAGCTTGGTTGGAGTTAACTATGGCTACACCTTC
TRBJ1-1,13,.,TRBV29-1,.,CSVAVQGNTEAFF,TGCAGCGTTGCAGTTCAGGGAAACACTGAAGCTTTCTTT
TRBJ2-2,13,once,TRBV6-4,.,CASRDLAEGELFF,TGTGCCAGCCGGGACTTAGCAGAAGGGGAGCTGTTTTTT
TRBJ2-1,14,.,TRBV30,TRBD2,CAWSVSASGNEQFF,TGTGCCTGGAGTGTATCGGCTAGCGGCAATGAGCAGTTCTTC
TRBJ1-5,15,.,TRBV28,TRBD1,CASSTQTGQNQPQHF,TGTGCCAGCAGTACACAGACAGGGCAAAATCAGCCCCAGCATTTT
TRBJ1-5,15,.,TRBV27,.,CASSRSGERGQPQHF,TGTGCCAGCAGTAGATCAGGGGAAAGGGGTCAGCCCCAGCATTTT
TRBJ2-7,13,.,TRBV28,.,CASRSGQTYEQYF,TGTGCCAGCAGAAGCGGACAGACCTACGAGCAGTACTTC
TRBJ1-1,15,few,TRBV18,.,CASSPREMLNTEAFF,TGTGCCAGCTCACCCCGGGAGATGTTGAACACTGAAGCTTTCTTT
TRBJ2-2,18,.,TRBV7-7,TRBD1,CASSLGPGQGANTGELFF,TGTGCCAGCAGCTTAGGACCGGGACAGGGGGCGAACACCGGGGAGCTGTTTTTT
TRBJ2-5,12,once,TRBV14,.,CASSLNQETQYF,TGTGCCAGCAGCCTAAACCAAGAGACCCAGTACTTC
TRBJ1-1,17,.,TRBV5-6,TRBD1,CASSLGRGRVGNTEAFF,TGTGCCAGCAGCCTGGGAAGGGGGCGCGTCGGGAACACTGAAGCTTTCTTT
TRBJ1-1,16,.,TRBV7-2,.,CASSFSGRQRNTEAFF,TGTGCCAGCAGCTTTTCTGGAAGGCAGCGGAACACTGAAGCTTTCTTT
TRBJ2-1,16,.,TRBV28,TRBD2,CASSWAGTSVYNEQFF,TGTGCCAGCAGTTGGGCCGGGACTAGCGTTTACAATGAGCAGTTCTTC
TRBJ2-1,17,.,TRBV25-1,TRBD2,CASSEPPSGSPYNEQFF,TGTGCCAGCAGTGAACCACCTAGCGGGAGCCCCTACAATGAGCAGTTCTTC